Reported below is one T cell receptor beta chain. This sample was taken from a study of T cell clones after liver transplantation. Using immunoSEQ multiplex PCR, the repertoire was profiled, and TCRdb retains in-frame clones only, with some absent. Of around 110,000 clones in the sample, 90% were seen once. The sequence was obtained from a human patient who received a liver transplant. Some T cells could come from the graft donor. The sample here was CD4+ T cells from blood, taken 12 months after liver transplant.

Here the CDR3 DNA reads TGTGCCAGCGGGAATGACGGCAGATTTAACTATGGCTACACCTTC. The encoded protein is CASGNDGRFNYGYTF. V gene TRBV2 combines with J gene TRBJ1-2; D is unclear. The CDR3 covers 15 residues. Trimming took off 8 bases at V and 1 base at J, with 17 bases between the two ends. Germline V lookup: CDR1 SNHLY, CDR2 FYNNEI.